One sample yielded the 9 T cell receptor beta chains listed below, sequenced in a study of T cells in Graves' hyperthyroidism and ophthalmopathy. RNA transcripts were the template for amplifying TCR beta CDR3 regions. HTBI primers drove first-round RT-PCR of the TCR CDR3. TCRdb re-called the multiplex PCR reads with MiXCR, one entry per CDR3 protein. Counted here are 380,000 or so distinct CDR3 sequences, about 13% occurring once; the ten biggest clones make up less than 25%. The sequencing input was blood. These receptor sequences come from a man aged 25 to 40 with Graves' hyperthyroidism that later progressed to Graves' ophthalmopathy.

The sample holds many counts of this clonotype. This chain uses TRBV28 with TRBJ1-1, with 8 nucleotides matching TRBD1. V lost 5 bases to trimming and J lost 4 bases; unmatched junction nucleotides: 9. The CDR3 consists of 15 residues. CDR1 and CDR2 from the germline V gene are MDHEN and SYDVKM. CDR3 protein: CASSNRGVLPTEAFF. CDR3 nucleotides: TGTGCCAGCAGTAACAGGGGGGTCTTGCCCACTGAAGCTTTCTTT.

This clonotype was picked up a small number of times. The V gene is TRBV2, the J gene TRBJ2-2; TRBD1 is a possible D gene (6 bases). Trimming cost V 7 bases and J 7 bases, with 13 bases left between them. The CDR3 sequence is 13 residues long. Germline lookup yields CDR1 SNHLY and CDR2 FYNNEI. CDR3 DNA: TGTGCCAGCATGATACAGGGAGTCGGGGAGCTGTTTTTT. This translates into CASMIQGVGELFF.

This clonotype was detected many times. The genes are TRBV18 and TRBJ2-4; 7 positions match TRBD1. Germline trimming cut 3 bases from V and 1 base from J; bases unmatched to any gene: 9. Germline values: CDR1 KGHSH, CDR2 LQKENI. The length of the CDR3 is 17 residues. The CDR3 nucleotides are TGTGCCAGCTCACCTGCAGGGGGTAAGACGGCCAAAAACATTCAGTACTTC. Residues: CASSPAGGKTAKNIQYF.

J is TRBJ1-4 and V is TRBV4-2, with 7 bases lining up with TRBD1. CDR1 and CDR2 (germline): LGHNA, YNFKEQ. The CDR3 length is 16 residues. V was pared by 1 base and J by 8 bases, with 10 bases of the junction left unmatched. In DNA form, the CDR3 reads TGTGCCAGCAGCCAAGGTCAGGTGACAGGGTTAGAAAAACTGTTTTTT. The encoded protein is CASSQGQVTGLEKLFF.

The chain is built from TRBV3-1 and TRBJ2-7, with 7 positions matching TRBD2. Unmatched junction bases numbered 5, after V lost 6 bases and J lost 0 bases. Germline V gene sequence: CDR1 LGHDT, CDR2 YNNKEL (reference sequence). This CDR3 spans 14 amino acids. The CDR3 nucleotides read TGTGCCAGCAGGGGACTACCGAACTCCTACGAGCAGTACTTC. It is translated as CASRGLPNSYEQYF.

Worth noting for this clonotype: The CDR3 does not close with the conserved phenylalanine or tryptophan, likely indicating a read error. The V and J genes are TRBV12-3 or TRBV12-4 and TRBJ2-7, with D perhaps assigned TRBD1 or TRBD2 (6 bases each). The CDR3 contains 13 residues. V was cut by 4 bases and J by 6 bases, with 13 bases left in between. Written as DNA, the CDR3 is TGTGCCAGCAGTTCGGGGGCTTCGCGCGAGCAGTACCTC. It is translated as CASSSGASREQYL.

This clonotype was counted ten times or more. The CDR3 nucleotides are TGTGCCAGCAGCCGCTCGAGTTGGACCGGGGAGCTGTTTTTT. The encoded protein is CASSRSSWTGELFF. This rearrangement joins TRBV12-3 or TRBV12-4 to TRBJ2-2; D not resolved. V was clipped by 6 bases and J by 5 bases, with 13 bases between them. This CDR3 contains 14 residues.

This clonotype occurred a few times. One end of the junction fails to match germline, which may point to a read error. V and J are TRBV6-8 and TRBJ2-3; D is perhaps TRBD1 (5 bases). There are 14 residues in the CDR3. The V gene's germline CDR1 is MNHGY and CDR2 SAAAGT. CDR3 residues: CASSRGFRTDTQYF. CDR3 coding DNA: TGCGCCAGCAGTAGGGGATTTCGCACAGATACGCAGTATTTT.

There are many counts of this clonotype. The chain is built from TRBV12-3 or TRBV12-4 and TRBJ1-2, with D unresolved. V lost 6 bases and J 4 bases, leaving 12 bases between the germline ends. The CDR3 has 13 amino acids. CDR3 nucleotides: TGTGCCAGCAGCACCGGGTTCATCTATGGCTACACCTTC. Encoded protein: CASSTGFIYGYTF.